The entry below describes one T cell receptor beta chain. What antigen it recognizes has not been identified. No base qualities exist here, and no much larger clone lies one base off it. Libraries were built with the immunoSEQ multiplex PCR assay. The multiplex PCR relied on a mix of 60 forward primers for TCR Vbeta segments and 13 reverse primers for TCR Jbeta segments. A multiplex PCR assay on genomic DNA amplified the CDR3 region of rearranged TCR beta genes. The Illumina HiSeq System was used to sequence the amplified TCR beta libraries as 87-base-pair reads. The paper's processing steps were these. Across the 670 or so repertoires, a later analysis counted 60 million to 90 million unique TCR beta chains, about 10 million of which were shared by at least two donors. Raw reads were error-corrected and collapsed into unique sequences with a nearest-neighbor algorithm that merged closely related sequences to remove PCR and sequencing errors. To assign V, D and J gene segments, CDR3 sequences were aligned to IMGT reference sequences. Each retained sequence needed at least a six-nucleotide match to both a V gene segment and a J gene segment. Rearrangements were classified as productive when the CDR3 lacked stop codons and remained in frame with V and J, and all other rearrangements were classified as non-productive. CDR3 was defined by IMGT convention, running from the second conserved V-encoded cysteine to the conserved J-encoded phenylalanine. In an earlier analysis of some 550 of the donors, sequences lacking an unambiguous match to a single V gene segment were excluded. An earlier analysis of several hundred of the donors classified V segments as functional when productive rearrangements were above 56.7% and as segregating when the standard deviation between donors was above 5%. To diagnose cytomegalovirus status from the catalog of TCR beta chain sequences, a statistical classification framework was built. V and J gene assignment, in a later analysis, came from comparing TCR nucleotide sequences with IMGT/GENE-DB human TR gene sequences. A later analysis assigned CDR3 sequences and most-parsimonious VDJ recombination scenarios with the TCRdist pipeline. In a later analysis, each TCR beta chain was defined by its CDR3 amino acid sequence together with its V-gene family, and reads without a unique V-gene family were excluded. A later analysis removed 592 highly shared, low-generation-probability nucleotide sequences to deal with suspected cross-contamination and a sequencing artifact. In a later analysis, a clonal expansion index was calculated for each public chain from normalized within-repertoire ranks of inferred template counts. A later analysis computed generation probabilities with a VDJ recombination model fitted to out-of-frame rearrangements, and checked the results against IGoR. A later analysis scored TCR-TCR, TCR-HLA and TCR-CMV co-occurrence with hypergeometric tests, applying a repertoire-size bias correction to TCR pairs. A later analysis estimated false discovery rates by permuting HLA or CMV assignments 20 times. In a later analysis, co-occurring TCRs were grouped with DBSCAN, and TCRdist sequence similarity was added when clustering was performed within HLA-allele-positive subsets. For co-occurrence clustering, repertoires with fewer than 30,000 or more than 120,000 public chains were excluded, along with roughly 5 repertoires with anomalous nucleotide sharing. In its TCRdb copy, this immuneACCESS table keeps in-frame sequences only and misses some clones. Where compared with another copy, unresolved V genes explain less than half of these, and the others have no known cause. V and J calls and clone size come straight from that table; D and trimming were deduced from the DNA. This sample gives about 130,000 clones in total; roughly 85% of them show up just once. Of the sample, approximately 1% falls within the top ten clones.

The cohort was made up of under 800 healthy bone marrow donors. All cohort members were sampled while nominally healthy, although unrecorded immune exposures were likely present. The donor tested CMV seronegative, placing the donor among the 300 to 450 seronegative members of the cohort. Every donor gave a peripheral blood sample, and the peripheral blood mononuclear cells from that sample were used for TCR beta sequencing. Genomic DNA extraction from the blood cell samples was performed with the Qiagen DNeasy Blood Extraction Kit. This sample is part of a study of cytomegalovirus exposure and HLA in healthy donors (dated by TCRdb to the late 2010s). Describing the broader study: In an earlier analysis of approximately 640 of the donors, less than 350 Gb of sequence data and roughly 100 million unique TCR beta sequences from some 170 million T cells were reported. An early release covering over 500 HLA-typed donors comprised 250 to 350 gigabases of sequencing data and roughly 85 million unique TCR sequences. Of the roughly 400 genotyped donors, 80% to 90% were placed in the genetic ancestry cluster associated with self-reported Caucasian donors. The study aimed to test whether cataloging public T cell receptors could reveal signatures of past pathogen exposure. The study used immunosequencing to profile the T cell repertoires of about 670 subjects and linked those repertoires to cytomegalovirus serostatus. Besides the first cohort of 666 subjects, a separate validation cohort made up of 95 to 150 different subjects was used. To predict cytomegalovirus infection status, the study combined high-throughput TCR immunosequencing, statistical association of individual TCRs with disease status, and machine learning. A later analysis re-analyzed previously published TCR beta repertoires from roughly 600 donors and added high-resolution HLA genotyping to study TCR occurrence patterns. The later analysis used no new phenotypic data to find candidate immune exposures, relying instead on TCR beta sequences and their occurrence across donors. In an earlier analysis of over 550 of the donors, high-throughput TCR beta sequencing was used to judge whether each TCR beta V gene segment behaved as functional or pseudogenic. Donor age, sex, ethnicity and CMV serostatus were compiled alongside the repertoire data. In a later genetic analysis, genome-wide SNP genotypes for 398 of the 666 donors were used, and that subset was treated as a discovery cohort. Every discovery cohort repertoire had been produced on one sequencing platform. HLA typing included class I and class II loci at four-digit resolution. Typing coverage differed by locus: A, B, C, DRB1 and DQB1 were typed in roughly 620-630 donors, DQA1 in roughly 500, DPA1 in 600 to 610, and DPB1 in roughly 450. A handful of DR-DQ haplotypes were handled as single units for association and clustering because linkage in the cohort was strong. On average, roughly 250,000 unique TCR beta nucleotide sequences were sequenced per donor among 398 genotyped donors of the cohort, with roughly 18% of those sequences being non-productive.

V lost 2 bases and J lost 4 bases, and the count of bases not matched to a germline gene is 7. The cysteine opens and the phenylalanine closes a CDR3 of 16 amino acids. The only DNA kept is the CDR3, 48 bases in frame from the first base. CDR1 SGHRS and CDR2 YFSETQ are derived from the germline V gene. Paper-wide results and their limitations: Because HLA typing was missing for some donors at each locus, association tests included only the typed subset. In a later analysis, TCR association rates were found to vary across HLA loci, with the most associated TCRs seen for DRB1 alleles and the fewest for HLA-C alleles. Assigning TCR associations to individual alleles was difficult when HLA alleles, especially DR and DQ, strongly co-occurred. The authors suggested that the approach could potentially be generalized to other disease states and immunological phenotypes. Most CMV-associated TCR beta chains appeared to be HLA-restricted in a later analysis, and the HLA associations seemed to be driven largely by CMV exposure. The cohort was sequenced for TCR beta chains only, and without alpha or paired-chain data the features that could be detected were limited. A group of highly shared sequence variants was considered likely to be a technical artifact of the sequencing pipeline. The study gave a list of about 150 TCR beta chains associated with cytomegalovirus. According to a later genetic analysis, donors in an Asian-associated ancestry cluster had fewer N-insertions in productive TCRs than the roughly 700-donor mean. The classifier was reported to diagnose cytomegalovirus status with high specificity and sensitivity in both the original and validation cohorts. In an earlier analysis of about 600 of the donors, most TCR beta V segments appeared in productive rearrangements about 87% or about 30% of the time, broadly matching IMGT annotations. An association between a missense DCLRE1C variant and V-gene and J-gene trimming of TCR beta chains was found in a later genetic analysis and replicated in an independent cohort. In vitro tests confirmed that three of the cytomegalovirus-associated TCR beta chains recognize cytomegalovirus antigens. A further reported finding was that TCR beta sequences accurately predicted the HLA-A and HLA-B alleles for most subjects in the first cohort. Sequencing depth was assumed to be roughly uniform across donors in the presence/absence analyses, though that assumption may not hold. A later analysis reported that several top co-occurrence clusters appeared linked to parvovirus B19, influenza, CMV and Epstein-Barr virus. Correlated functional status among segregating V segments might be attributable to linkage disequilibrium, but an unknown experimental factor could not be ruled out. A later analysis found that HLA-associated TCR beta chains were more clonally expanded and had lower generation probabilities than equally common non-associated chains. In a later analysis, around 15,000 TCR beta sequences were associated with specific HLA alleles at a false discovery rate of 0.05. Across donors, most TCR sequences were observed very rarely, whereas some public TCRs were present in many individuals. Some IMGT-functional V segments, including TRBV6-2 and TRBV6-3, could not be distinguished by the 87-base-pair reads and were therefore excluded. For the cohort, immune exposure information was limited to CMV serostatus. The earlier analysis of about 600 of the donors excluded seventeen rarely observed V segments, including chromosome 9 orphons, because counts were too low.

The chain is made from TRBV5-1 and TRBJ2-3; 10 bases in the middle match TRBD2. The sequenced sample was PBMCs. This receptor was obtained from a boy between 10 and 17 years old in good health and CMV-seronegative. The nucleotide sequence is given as TGCGCCAGCAGCTTAGGTCCTAGCGGGAGCCCAGATACGCAGTATTTT. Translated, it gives CASSLGPSGSPDTQYF.